The entry that follows covers one T cell receptor beta chain sequence. Its antigen is undetermined. This specimen comes from a study of OX40 agonist ivuxolimab in advanced cancers. Only in-frame clones appear in the TCRdb table, and some are missing; sequencing was by immunoSEQ multiplex PCR. The table has tens of thousands of clones, about 86% seen once. Looked up from germline, CDR1 is SGDLS and CDR2 is YYNGEE. V was trimmed by 3 bases and J by 5 bases, leaving 17 bases between them. This CDR3 region has 15 residues. Study-level findings and limits: Circulating CD4+ and CD8+ T cells showed clonal expansion by week 6 at 0.1 to 3.0 mg/kg.

This chain links TRBV9 with TRBJ1-2; weak D call: TRBD1 (5 bases). Specimen: CD4+ or CD8+ T cells sorted from blood, collected in a trial of the OX40 agonist ivuxolimab. The TCR sequence derives from an adult with an advanced solid tumor such as melanoma, head and neck, liver or kidney cancer. The CDR3 loop reads CASSAADRPNYGYTF. CDR3 DNA: TGTGCCAGCAGCGCCGCCGACAGACCGAATTATGGCTACACCTTC.